Shown below are 7 T cell receptor beta chains from a single sample sequenced in a study of blood T cells in healthy people across ages. A second PCR of 7 to 11 cycles used a sample-barcoded 5' primer and a J-beta primer mix. TCRdb analysed the 5' RACE reads with MiXCR anew, one entry per CDR3 protein. The profile covers 950,000 to 1,200,000 distinct CDR3 sequences, with around two fifths appearing a single time and around 12% taken by the ten largest. The sequencing sample was made of blood. All receptors derive from a man younger than 35 in good health.

This clonotype was found a few times. J is TRBJ2-1 and V is TRBV7-3, with 9 bases that match TRBD2. Germline CDR1 SGHTA, CDR2 FQGTGA. This CDR3 spans 17 amino acids. The V segment lost 0 bases and the J segment 4 bases; nucleotides outside the gene matches: 7. The chain's CDR3 is CASSLTREAGGYNEQFF. The CDR3 DNA sequence: TGTGCCAGCAGCTTAACGAGAGAAGCGGGGGGTTACAATGAGCAGTTCTTC.

The genes are TRBV15 and TRBJ2-7, with 7 positions matching TRBD2. Per the germline V gene, CDR1 is LNHNV and CDR2 is YYDKDF (reference sequence). V gave up 5 bases and J gave up 2 bases; unmatched junction bases: 6. The CDR3 is 14 amino acids. The CDR3 loop reads CATSSERGPYEQYF. In nucleotides, the CDR3 is TGTGCCACCAGCTCCGAGCGGGGACCCTACGAGCAGTACTTC.

Remarks on this clonotype: A much more abundant neighbour one base away suggests this may be a read error. V and J are TRBV20-1 and TRBJ2-1, with D possibly TRBD1 on 5 matching bases. This CDR3 has 13 residues. Germline loops: CDR1 DFQATT, CDR2 SNEGSKA (reference sequence). This CDR3 reads CGARGNSEDEQFF. The CDR3 nucleotides read TGCGGTGCTAGGGGTAATTCGGAAGATGAGCAGTTCTTC.

V is TRBV2 and J is TRBJ2-1, with D perhaps TRBD1 (6 bases). Per germline, CDR1 SNHLY and CDR2 FYNNEI. V lost 1 base and J lost 5, with 9 bases in between. The CDR3 extends over 14 amino acids. DNA for the CDR3: TGTGCCAGCAGTGAAGGGACAGTGGACAATGAGCAGTTCTTC. Encoded protein: CASSEGTVDNEQFF.

This clonotype has more than one count but fewer than ten. The rearrangement joins TRBV7-9 to TRBJ1-2; tentatively, D is TRBD1 (5 bases). The CDR3 is 15 amino acids. Germline V gene data show CDR1 as SEHNR and CDR2 as FQNEAQ (reference sequence). V shed 7 bases and J shed 6 bases, with 21 bases lying between them. CDR3 sequence (DNA): TGTGCCAGCACCCCGGGTCCAGGGAACGTCAATGGCTACACCTTC. As protein: CASTPGPGNVNGYTF.

This clonotype turned up a few times. V usage is TRBV6-2 or TRBV6-3 and J usage is TRBJ2-7; TRBD1 agrees at 7 bases. Per germline, CDR1 MNHEY and CDR2 SVGEGT. The CDR3 length is 12 residues. Unmatched junction bases numbered 7, after V lost 10 bases and J lost 4 bases. The CDR3 spells CATQTGWYEQYF. For the CDR3, the DNA is TGTGCCACACAGACAGGGTGGTACGAGCAGTACTTC.

The chain uses TRBV7-8 and TRBJ1-4; D perhaps matches TRBD1 (5 bases). V dropped 2 bases and J dropped 3 bases, with 19 bases sitting between them. This CDR3 region has 18 residues. CDR1 and CDR2 (germline): SGHVS, FQNEAQ. CDR3 coding DNA: TGTGCCAGCAGCTTAATAGGTGGGGGGACGGACTCTAATGAAAAACTGTTTTTT. Translated, it gives CASSLIGGGTDSNEKLFF.